This T cell receptor beta chain was recorded in a study of metastatic and nonmetastatic thyroid tumors (dated by TCRdb to the early 2020s). Concerning the study at large: Repertoires were compared across peripheral blood and tumor or nodule tissue samples from malignant and benign thyroid patients.

Before undergoing thyroid surgery, none of the patients had been given any kind of treatment. The study retrospectively analysed patient clinical samples collected from the early 2010s to the late 2010s using T-cell receptor beta sequencing. The library was built by means of PCR. The listed sequencing device is Illumina HiSeq 4000. The TCR beta-chain CDR3 region of each patient was profiled by high-throughput sequencing. Concerning the study's data processing: Drawing on CDR3 differences between clinicopathological groups, the researchers built a classifier meant to tell apart patients with distant-metastatic papillary thyroid cancer. The Shannon index was used to assess repertoire diversity, and the Morisita-Horn index was used to assess tumor-blood repertoire similarity. TCRdb cleaned the public reads at Q25 with fastp, built clones with MiXCR and kept in-frame beta chains. These V and J calls derive from TCRdb rather than the authors' analysis. The sample includes roughly 30,000 clones, with around 20% observed a single time. The biggest ten clones account for approximately 8.2% of the sample.

CDR1 and CDR2 are read off the germline V gene (reference sequence) as DFQATT and SNEGSKA. V is cut back by 3 bases and J by 5 bases, with 6 bases in the junction unmatched. The CDR3 has 13 amino acids, counting the end cysteine and phenylalanine. The DNA shown is the 39-base CDR3, in frame from base 1. In its sample, this clone was seen many times. Its antigen remains undetermined. One base away there is no much larger clone; base qualities are not given. Findings and caveats that apply to the study as a whole: TCR beta diversity was reported as significantly higher in malignant tumors than in benign nodules, in both blood and tumor samples.

Sequenced sample: blood. This TCR derives from a female donor with papillary thyroid cancer or a benign thyroid nodule (not recorded which). Some clones in this sample may be carry-over from other donors' samples. The chain was built from TRBV20-1 and TRBJ2-5; TRBD2 aligns with 7 central bases. The CDR3 in this case is CSASGGGGETQYF. The sequenced DNA: TGCAGTGCTAGCGGCGGGGGAGGGGAGACCCAGTACTTC.